The 32 T cell receptor beta chains below were found in one sample sequenced in a study of tumor-infiltrating lymphocytes in primary liver carcinoma. TCR beta cDNA was made from around 460 ng total RNA with a constant-region primer. Libraries for TCR beta were built through three nested multiplex PCR rounds, which together made up a slightly modified ARM-PCR procedure. With TRBV1-TRBV30 forward primers and a C-beta reverse primer, the first two PCR rounds were run for 9 to 10 cycles each. MiXCR was run by TCRdb on the multiplex PCR reads, yielding one entry per CDR3 protein. The sample has more than 50,000 distinct CDR3 sequences, over 65% seen once. Both RNA and DNA were isolated together from roughly 20-30 mg of bulk tissue that had not been sorted. The sequencing input was liver tumor tissue from sampling region 2. Subset in this sample: tumor region T2, inferior pole. The receptor set was obtained from a man aged 40-55 years with primary liver carcinoma and hepatitis B virus infection.

Details on this clonotype: One end of the junction varies from germline; a read error may be responsible. The chain uses TRBV7-8 and TRBJ2-2; 7 positions agree with TRBD2. CDR1 SGHVS and CDR2 FQNEAQ come from the germline V gene. This CDR3 has 17 amino acids. The CDR3 is CASSSFASGGRGGELFF. DNA for the CDR3: TGCGCCAGCAGCTCCTTTGCCAGCGGAGGGAGGGGCGGGGAGCTGTTTTTT.

In regard to this clonotype: The junction does not match germline at one end; this may be a read error. The rearrangement uses TRBV10-3 and TRBJ2-3; 11 bases align to TRBD2. Germline V CDR1 and CDR2: ENHRY, SYGVKD. The CDR3 covers 15 residues. In DNA, the CDR3 is TGTGCCATCAGTCCTGAGACTAGCGGGACCTATACGCACTATTTT. Residues: CAISPETSGTYTHYF.

Of note for this clonotype: The CDR3 ends on some other residue instead of the conserved phenylalanine or tryptophan, so this is likely a read error. This chain connects TRBV4-1 to TRBJ1-6; D not certain. CDR1 and CDR2 (germline): MGHRA, YSYEKL. This CDR3 is 15 amino acids long. The CDR3 loop reads CARSQDLSYNSPLHL. CDR3 in DNA: TGCGCCAGGAGCCAAGACCTCTCCTATAATTCACCCCTCCACCTT.

Details on this clonotype: The junction does not match germline at one end; this may be a read error. V gene TRBV6-5 combines with J gene TRBJ1-1, with D unclear. Germline lookup yields CDR1 MNHEY and CDR2 SVGAGI. This CDR3 is built from 16 residues. The CDR3 sequence: CANSLLGFSMNTEAFF. CDR3 coding DNA: TGTGCCAACAGTTTACTCGGCTTTTCCATGAACACTGAAGCTTTCTTT.

The V gene is TRBV10-3, the J gene TRBJ2-7, with 10 bases identical to TRBD2. With 8 bases clipped from V and 6 bases from J, the junction kept 16 bases outside the gene matches. Per germline, CDR1 ENHRY and CDR2 SYGVKD. CDR3 size: 16 residues. DNA of the CDR3: TGTGCCATCTGGGAGAGCGCTAGCGGGAGTAGCTGCGAGCAGTACTTC. Its protein is CAIWESASGSSCEQYF.

This clonotype is deemed medium-sized (0.01 to 0.1%). CDR3 sequence reads: CASSLLWGEQYF. DNA of the CDR3: TGTGCCAGCAGCCTCCTGTGGGGCGAGCAGTACTTC. The chain combines TRBV11-2 with TRBJ2-7, with D uncertain. This CDR3 contains 12 residues. The V gene's germline CDR1 is SGHAT and CDR2 FQNNGV. V lost 5 bases, J lost 6 bases, and 11 bases lay in between.

This sequence joins TRBV3-1 and TRBJ2-2; no reliable D call. Trimming shortened V by 0 bases and J by 5 bases, and 7 bases separated the two germline ends. In germline, CDR1 is LGHDT, CDR2 YNNKEL (reference sequence). The length of the CDR3 is 14 residues. Written as DNA, the CDR3 is TGTGCCAGCAGCCAAGAGTCTCAGACCGGGGAGCTGTTTTTT. Protein sequence: CASSQESQTGELFF.

V gene TRBV4-1 combines with J gene TRBJ2-2; D not certain. V lost 1 base and J 12 bases, leaving 12 bases between the germline ends. Germline V gene sequence: CDR1 MGHRA, CDR2 YSYEKL. The CDR3 runs 13 residues. The chain's CDR3 is CASSQGQGGKLFF. The CDR3 nucleotides read TGCGCCAGCAGCCAAGGACAAGGTGGTAAGCTGTTTTTT.

Remarks on this clonotype: A much bigger clone sits one base away, suggesting this may be a read error. The V and J genes are TRBV7-9 and TRBJ2-5, with 10 bases aligning to TRBD2. The CDR3 is 15 amino acids. Germline V gene sequence: CDR1 SEHNR, CDR2 FQNEAQ (reference sequence). J gave up 0 bases and V 5 bases, and 3 bases lay outside the gene matches. CDR3 sequence reads: CASSLGTSDQETQYF. DNA for the CDR3: TGTGCCAGCAGCCTCGGGACTAGCGACCAAGAGACCCAGTACTTC.

This clonotype was seen just once. The germline gene is not matched at one end of the junction; a read error may be the cause. V is TRBV12-3 or TRBV12-4 and J is TRBJ2-7; D may be TRBD2 (5 bases). The CDR3 spans 13 residues. CDR3 residues: CASTRRGYYEQYF. CDR3 bases: TGTGCCAGCACCCGACGGGGATATTACGAGCAATACTTC.

The chain couples TRBV10-3 to TRBJ2-5; the D is unclear. V lost 3 bases to trimming and J lost 11 bases, with 22 bases between them. This CDR3 spans 15 amino acids. In germline, CDR1 is ENHRY, CDR2 SYGVKD. This chain's CDR3 is CAISDPDKYQEAQYF. The DNA of the CDR3 is TGTGCCATCAGTGACCCCGACAAGTACCAAGAGGCTCAGTACTTC.

Remarks on this clonotype: One end of the junction fails to match germline, which may point to a read error. The V call is TRBV11-2, the J call TRBJ1-5; D gene unclear. The CDR3 spans 14 residues. Germline V lookup: CDR1 SGHAT, CDR2 FQNNGV. The CDR3 loop is CTSSTARFPKPQHF. DNA for the CDR3: TGTACCAGCAGCACCGCACGGTTTCCCAAGCCCCAGCATTTT.

Remarks on this clonotype: The conserved closing phenylalanine or tryptophan is absent in this CDR3, likely reflecting a read error. The genes are TRBV11-2 and TRBJ2-1; 7 bases map to TRBD2. The junction had 5 bases not matched to a gene; V was cut back by 11 bases and J by 4 bases. This CDR3 contains 12 residues. CDR1 is SGHAT and CDR2 is FQNNGV in the germline V gene. CDR3 loop: CAGGGLYNEQFI. CDR3 DNA: TGTGCCGGGGGGGGACTGTACAATGAGCAGTTCATC.

The chain is built from TRBV6-1 and TRBJ2-7; D tentatively fits TRBD1 or TRBD2 (6 bases each). Germline-derived CDR1 and CDR2 are MNHNS and SASEGT. CDR3 length equals 15 residues. Trimming stripped 7 bases from V and 7 bases from J, with 23 bases between. Here the CDR3 DNA reads TGTGCCAGCACCCCTCGAAGGGGGGCGATGCTAGAGCAGTACTTC. Its protein is CASTPRRGAMLEQYF.

Regarding this clonotype: This CDR3 fails to terminate in the conserved phenylalanine or tryptophan, so it likely reflects a read error. This rearrangement joins TRBV30 to TRBJ2-1, with TRBD1 as a possible D gene (5 bases). The length of the CDR3 is 13 residues. The ends were cut back, 3 bases at V and 11 bases at J, with 17 bases in the middle. Per germline, CDR1 GTSNPN and CDR2 SVGIG (reference sequence). The chain's CDR3 is CAWRSPLPGKQFL. As DNA, the CDR3 is TGTGCCTGGAGAAGTCCCCTACCAGGGAAGCAGTTCTTA.

The sample holds many counts of this clonotype. The chain employs TRBV21-1 and TRBJ2-1; the DNA was not used to check the table's D call, TRBD1. TRBV21-1 is a pseudogene locus. The CDR3 totals 15 residues. CDR3 nucleotides: TGTGCCAGCAGCACCCAAGTCAGACAGTCAAATGAGCAGTTCTTC. Translated: CASSTQVRQSNEQFF.

In this sample, this clonotype turned up many times. Given a much more abundant clone one base away, this may be a read error. The chain employs TRBV12-3 or TRBV12-4 and TRBJ2-5, with a tentative D call TRBD2 (6 bases). CDR3 length: 15 amino acids. The CDR3 here is CASSLRQGGRETRYF. In DNA form, the CDR3 reads TGTGCCAGCAGTTTGCGGCAGGGAGGAAGAGAGACCCGGTACTTC.

Regarding this clonotype: The junction does not match germline at one end; this may be a read error. The chain combines TRBV12-3 or TRBV12-4 with TRBJ2-2; 9 bases align to TRBD2. The CDR3 is made up of 16 amino acids. The CDR3 protein is CTSSLLAGVVIGELFF. CDR3 in DNA: TGTACCAGTAGTTTGTTAGCGGGAGTAGTCATCGGGGAGCTGTTTTTT.

There are a few counts of this clonotype. The junction departs from the called germline gene at one end, perhaps through a read error. V and J are TRBV5-1 and TRBJ2-1; no firm D call. The CDR3 is 15 residues long. Germline assignment: CDR1 SGHRS and CDR2 YFSETQ. The CDR3 DNA follows: TGCGCCGGCAGCCTGAGTGTGACCCGGGACAATGAGCAGTTCTTC. This translates into CAGSLSVTRDNEQFF.

In the case of this clonotype: The junction differs from germline at one of its ends, possibly a read error. This chain connects TRBV12-3 or TRBV12-4 to TRBJ1-1; a possible D gene is TRBD1 (5 bases). The CDR3 runs 12 residues. The CDR3 loop reads CASGAGSTEVFF. Here the CDR3 DNA reads TGTGCCAGCGGCGCAGGGAGCACTGAAGTTTTCTTT.

Concerning this clonotype: This sequence may be a read error, since a much larger clone differs from it by one base. The conserved phenylalanine or tryptophan normally closing the CDR3 is absent here, so this likely arose from a read error. CDR3 bases: TGCGCCAGCAGTCTGGACAGGGGGAACGAGCAGTACTCC. This codes for CASSLDRGNEQYS. This chain uses TRBV4-1 with TRBJ2-7; 10 bases fit TRBD1. This CDR3 is built from 13 residues. Germline CDR1 MGHRA, CDR2 YSYEKL. V trimming: 6 bases; J trimming: 5 bases; junction bases outside the gene matches: 4.

For this clonotype: Because the CDR3's place on the DNA is in doubt, the DNA is left out and the CDR3 is given as listed by TCRdb. The chain is built from TRBV11-1 and TRBJ2-6; TRBD1, as called in the table, went unchecked against the DNA. The CDR3 spans 15 amino acids, including both terminal residues. Germline V CDR1 and CDR2: SGHAT, FQDESV (reference sequence). Here the CDR3 reads CASRGVGSGANILSF.

This clonotype was found many times. The chain carries TRBV28 and TRBJ2-2; D is perhaps TRBD2 (6 bases). Deletions cut 2 bases from V and 1 base from J, with 14 bases between. The CDR3 consists of 17 residues. Germline values: CDR1 MDHEN, CDR2 SYDVKM. CDR3 sequence (DNA): TGTGCCAGCAGTTTAATCGCCTTGGGAGGGAACACCGGGGAGCTGTTTTTT. This translates into CASSLIALGGNTGELFF. The variable domain in full, with the rest retrieved from reference TRBV28 and TRBJ2-2, is DVKVTQSSRYLVKRTGEKVFLECVQDMDHENMFWYRQDPGLGLRLIYFSYDVKMKEKGDIPEGYSVSREKKERFSLILESASTNQTSMYLCASSLIALGGNTGELFFGEGSRLTVL.

In its sample, this clonotype was seen many times. This sequence joins TRBV5-6 and TRBJ2-7, with 14 nucleotides matching TRBD2. This CDR3 contains 18 residues. Trimming cost V 0 bases and J 3 bases; bases outside gene matches: 8. Germline V gene sequence: CDR1 SGHDT, CDR2 YYEEEE. This CDR3 is CASSLGGGLAGAFYEQYF. The CDR3 DNA is TGTGCCAGCAGCTTGGGGGGGGGACTAGCGGGAGCCTTCTACGAGCAGTACTTC.

Concerning this clonotype: One end of the junction varies from germline; a read error may be responsible. The chain uses TRBV12-3 or TRBV12-4 and TRBJ2-5; 7 bases align to TRBD2. The CDR3 length is 16 residues. In nucleotides, the CDR3 is TGTGCCAGCAGTTCCTGGGGGGAGGGCCGCCCAGAAACCCATTACTTC. Its protein is CASSSWGEGRPETHYF.

The sample holds one count of this clonotype. Relative to the germline gene, one junction end is altered; a read error may explain this. The chain links TRBV7-9 to TRBJ1-1; D remains unclear. The CDR3 covers 13 residues. Germline lookup yields CDR1 SEHNR and CDR2 FQNEAQ (reference sequence). The CDR3 protein is CASSLMANTEAFF. The CDR3 region has the DNA TGTGCCAGCAGCCTTATGGCGAACACTGAAGCTTTCTTC.

Points on this clonotype: The junction departs from germline at one end; a sequencing error may be responsible. This chain uses TRBV25-1 with TRBJ1-4; 8 nucleotides match TRBD1. Looked up from germline, CDR1 is MGHDK and CDR2 is SYGVNS. This CDR3 region has 19 residues. This chain's CDR3 is CSSSELRLGDRTGSEKLFF. The CDR3 DNA follows: TGTTCCAGCAGTGAATTGAGGTTGGGGGACAGGACGGGAAGTGAAAAACTGTTTTTT. Full variable domain (remainder filled in from reference TRBV25-1 and TRBJ1-4): EADIYQTPRYLVIGTGKKITLECSQTMGHDKMYWYQQDPGMELHLIHYSYGVNSTEKGDLSSESTVSRIRTEHFPLTLESARPSHTSQYLCSSSELRLGDRTGSEKLFFGSGTQLSVL.

A remark on this clonotype: The missing conserved phenylalanine or tryptophan at the end of this CDR3 makes a read error likely. The rearrangement uses TRBV6-2 or TRBV6-3 and TRBJ2-1; the D call may be TRBD1 or TRBD2 (5 bases each). From germline, CDR1 is MNHEY and CDR2 SVGEGT. The CDR3 runs 14 residues. Here the CDR3 DNA reads TGTGCCAGCAGTACCGGGACCTCCTACAATAAGCAGTTCCTC. It codes for CASSTGTSYNKQFL.

This clonotype was recorded a few times. The genes are TRBV28 and TRBJ1-2; no reliable D call. CDR1 and CDR2 from the germline V gene are MDHEN and SYDVKM. The V gene lost 5 bases and the J gene lost 8 bases, with 12 bases spanning the gap. This CDR3 spans 12 amino acids. As DNA, the CDR3 is TGTGCCAGCAGTACCTACGGGCACGGCTACACCTTC. The encoded protein is CASSTYGHGYTF.

Notes on this clonotype: One junction end disagrees with the germline gene, perhaps due to a read error. The CDR3 loop is CASAPGESQYF. The CDR3 DNA reads as TGTGCCAGTGCCCCGGGGGAGAGCCAGTACTTC. V gene TRBV2 combines with J gene TRBJ2-5, with a weak D call TRBD2 (6 bases). The CDR3 consists of 11 residues. From germline, CDR1 is SNHLY and CDR2 FYNNEI.

This chain joins TRBV6-5 and TRBJ2-3, with D possibly matching TRBD2 (6 bases). CDR3 length: 15 amino acids. Germline V lookup: CDR1 MNHEY, CDR2 SVGAGI. The V gene lost 11 bases and the J gene lost 5 bases, with 23 bases spanning the gap. CDR3 DNA: TGTGCCTGCAATTACTCGGGCGGGACTGGAGATACGCAGTATTTT. The encoded protein is CACNYSGGTGDTQYF.

This clonotype occurred many times. V usage is TRBV7-3 and J usage is TRBJ2-5; 7 positions agree with TRBD2. The CDR3 has 13 residues. Germline V CDR1 and CDR2: SGHTA, FQGTGA. Trimming removed 3 bases from V and 10 bases from J; junction bases left unmatched: 8. CDR3 amino acids: CASSLGTERDQYF. CDR3 DNA: TGTGCCAGCAGCTTGGGGACCGAGCGGGACCAGTACTTC.